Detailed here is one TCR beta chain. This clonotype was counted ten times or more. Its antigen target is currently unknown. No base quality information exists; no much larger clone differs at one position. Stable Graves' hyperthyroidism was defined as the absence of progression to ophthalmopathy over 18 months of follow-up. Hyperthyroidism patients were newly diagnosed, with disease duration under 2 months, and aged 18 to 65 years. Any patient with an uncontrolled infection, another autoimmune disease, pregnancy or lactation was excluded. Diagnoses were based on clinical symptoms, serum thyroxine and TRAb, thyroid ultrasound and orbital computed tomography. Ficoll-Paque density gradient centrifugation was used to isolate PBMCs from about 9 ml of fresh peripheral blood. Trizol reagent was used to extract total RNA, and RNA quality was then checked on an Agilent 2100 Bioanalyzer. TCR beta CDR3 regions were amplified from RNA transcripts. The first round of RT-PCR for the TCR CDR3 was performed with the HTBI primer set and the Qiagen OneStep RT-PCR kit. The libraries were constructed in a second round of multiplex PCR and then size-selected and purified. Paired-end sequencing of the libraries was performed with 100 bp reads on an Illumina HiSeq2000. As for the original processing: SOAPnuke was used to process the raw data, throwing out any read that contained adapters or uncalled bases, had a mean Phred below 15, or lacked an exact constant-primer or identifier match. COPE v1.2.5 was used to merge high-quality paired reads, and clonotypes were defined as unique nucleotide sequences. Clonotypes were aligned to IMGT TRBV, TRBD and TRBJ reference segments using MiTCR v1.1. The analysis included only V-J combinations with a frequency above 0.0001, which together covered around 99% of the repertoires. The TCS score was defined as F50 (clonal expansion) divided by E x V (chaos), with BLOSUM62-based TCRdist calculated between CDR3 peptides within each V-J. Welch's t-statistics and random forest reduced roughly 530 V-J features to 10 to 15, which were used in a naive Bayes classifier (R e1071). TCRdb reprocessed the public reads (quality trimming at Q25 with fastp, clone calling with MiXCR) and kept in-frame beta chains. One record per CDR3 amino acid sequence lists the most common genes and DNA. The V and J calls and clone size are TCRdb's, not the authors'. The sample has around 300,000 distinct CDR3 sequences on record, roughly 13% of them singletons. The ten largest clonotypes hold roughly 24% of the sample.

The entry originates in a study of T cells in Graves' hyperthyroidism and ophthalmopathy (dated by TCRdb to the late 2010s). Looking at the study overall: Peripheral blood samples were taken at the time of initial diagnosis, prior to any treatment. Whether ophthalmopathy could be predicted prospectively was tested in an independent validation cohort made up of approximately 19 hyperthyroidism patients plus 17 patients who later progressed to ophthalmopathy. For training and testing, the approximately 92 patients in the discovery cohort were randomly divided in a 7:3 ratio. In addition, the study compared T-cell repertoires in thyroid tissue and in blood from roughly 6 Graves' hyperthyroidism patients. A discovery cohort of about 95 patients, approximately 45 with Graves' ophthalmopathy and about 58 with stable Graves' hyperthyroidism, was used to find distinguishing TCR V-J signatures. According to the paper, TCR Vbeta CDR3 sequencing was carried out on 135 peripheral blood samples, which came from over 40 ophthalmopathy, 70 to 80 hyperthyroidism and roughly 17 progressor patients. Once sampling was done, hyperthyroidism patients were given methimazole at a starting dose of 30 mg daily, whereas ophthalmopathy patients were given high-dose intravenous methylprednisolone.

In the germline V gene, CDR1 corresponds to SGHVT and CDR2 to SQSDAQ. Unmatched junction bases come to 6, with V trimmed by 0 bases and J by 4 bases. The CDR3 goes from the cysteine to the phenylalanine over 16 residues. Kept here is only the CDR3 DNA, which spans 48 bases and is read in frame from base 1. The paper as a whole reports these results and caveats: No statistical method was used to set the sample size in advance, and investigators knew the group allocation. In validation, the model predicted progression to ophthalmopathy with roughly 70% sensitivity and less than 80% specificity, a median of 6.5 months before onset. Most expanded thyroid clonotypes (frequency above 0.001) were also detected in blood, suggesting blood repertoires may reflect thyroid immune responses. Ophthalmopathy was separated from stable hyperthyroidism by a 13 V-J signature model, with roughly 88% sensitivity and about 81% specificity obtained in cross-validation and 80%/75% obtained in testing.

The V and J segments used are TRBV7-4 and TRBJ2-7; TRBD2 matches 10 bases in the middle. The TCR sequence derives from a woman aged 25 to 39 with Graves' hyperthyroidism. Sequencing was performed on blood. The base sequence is TGTGCCAGCAGCTTAGCGGAACTAGCGGGATTGTACGAGCAGTACTTC. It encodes CASSLAELAGLYEQYF.